These 4 T cell receptor beta chains share one sample of origin, sequenced in a study of cytotoxic CD8 clonotypes in ibrutinib-treated CLL. The table came from immunoSEQ multiplex PCR; TCRdb's copy has only in-frame clones and leaves some out. The table includes approximately 45,000 clones, 65% detected once. Material: PBMCs, obtained after 24 months of ibrutinib treatment. The source of these receptors is a human donor with chronic lymphocytic leukemia.

The J gene is TRBJ1-6, the V gene TRBV11-2; TRBD1 is a possible D gene (5 bases). The V gene lost 0 bases and the J gene lost 0 bases, with 18 bases spanning the gap. The germline V gene encodes CDR1 SGHAT and CDR2 FQNNGV. CDR3 size: 20 residues. CDR3 bases: TGTGCCAGCAGCTTAGAAGTGGCGGGGCAGGCGAGCTCCTATAATTCACCCCTCCACTTT. Translated, it gives CASSLEVAGQASSYNSPLHF.

The V and J genes are TRBV30 and TRBJ1-2, with TRBD1 matching 7 bases. The CDR3 consists of 12 residues. With 6 bases clipped from V and 4 bases from J, the junction kept 5 bases outside the gene matches. CDR1 is GTSNPN, CDR2 SVGIG, per germline (reference sequence). CDR3 region: CACHSGGYGYTF. The CDR3 DNA reads as TGTGCCTGTCACTCAGGGGGCTATGGCTACACCTTC.

The rearrangement joins TRBV9 to TRBJ1-1; no firm D call. The CDR3 loop spans 14 amino acids. V was clipped by 4 bases and J by 6 bases, with 16 bases between them. The germline V gene encodes CDR1 SGDLS and CDR2 YYNGEE. The CDR3 nucleotides read TGTGCCAGCAGCCACGGGAGAGGGAGTTCTGAAGCTTTCTTT. Translating it yields CASSHGRGSSEAFF.

V is TRBV2 and J is TRBJ2-5; TRBD1 aligns across 7 bases. The CDR3 runs to 14 residues. Germline V lookup: CDR1 SNHLY, CDR2 FYNNEI. With V trimmed by 6 bases and J by 2 bases, 6 bases remained unmatched. CDR3 DNA sequence: TGTGCCAGCAGCTCGGGACAGAGACAAGAGACCCAGTACTTC. It encodes CASSSGQRQETQYF.